This T cell receptor (beta chain) was documented in a study of cytomegalovirus exposure and HLA in healthy donors. About the research overall: A previous analysis identified 100 million to 120 million unique TCR beta sequences derived from around 180 million T cells.

This CDR3 region has 14 residues. Germline assignment: CDR1 SGHVS and CDR2 FQNEAQ. V shed 1 base and J shed 4 bases, with 8 bases lying between them. With 60 Vbeta and 13 Jbeta primers, the PCR was carried out. The repertoire was sequenced with immunoSEQ multiplex PCR; TCRdb's copy has only in-frame clones and lacks some. The sample consists of about 89,000 clones, 9.4% of them appearing once. This clone was seen more than once but under ten times. What it recognizes is unknown. General study findings and limits: What a later analysis showed was that several of the most significant clusters appeared linked to common viral pathogens. The authors later linked a missense DCLRE1C variant to TCR beta V- and J-gene trimming. With DRB1 most and HLA-C fewest, TCR association rates differed between HLA loci in a later analysis.

This receptor was obtained from a man aged 45-60 years in good health and CMV-seropositive. V and J are TRBV7-8 and TRBJ1-5; the D is unclear. The sample comprised PBMCs. This CDR3 reads CASSLGGLNQPQHF. Written as DNA, the CDR3 is TGTGCCAGCAGCTTAGGAGGACTTAATCAGCCCCAGCATTTT.